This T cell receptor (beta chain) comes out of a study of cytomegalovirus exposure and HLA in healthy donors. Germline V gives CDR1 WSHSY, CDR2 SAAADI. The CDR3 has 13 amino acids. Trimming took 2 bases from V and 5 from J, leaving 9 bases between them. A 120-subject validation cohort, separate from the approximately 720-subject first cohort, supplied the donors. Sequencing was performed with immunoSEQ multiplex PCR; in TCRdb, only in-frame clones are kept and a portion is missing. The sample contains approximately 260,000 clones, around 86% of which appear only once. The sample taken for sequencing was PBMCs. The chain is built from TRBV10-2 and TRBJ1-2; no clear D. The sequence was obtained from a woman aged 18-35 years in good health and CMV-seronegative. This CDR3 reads CASSEVNRYGYTF. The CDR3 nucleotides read TGCGCCAGCAGTGAGGTGAACCGGTATGGCTACACCTTC.